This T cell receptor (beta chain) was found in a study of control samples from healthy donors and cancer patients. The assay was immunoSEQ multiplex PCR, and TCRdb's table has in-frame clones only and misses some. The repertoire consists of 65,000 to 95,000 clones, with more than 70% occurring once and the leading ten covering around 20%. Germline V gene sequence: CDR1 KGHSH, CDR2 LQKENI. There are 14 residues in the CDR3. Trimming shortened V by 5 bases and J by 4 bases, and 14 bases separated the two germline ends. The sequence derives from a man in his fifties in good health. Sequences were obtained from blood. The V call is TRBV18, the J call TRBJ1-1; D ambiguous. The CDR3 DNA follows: TGTGCCAGCTCATCGGGCTTCCTGGGCACTGAAGCTTTCTTT. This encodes CASSSGFLGTEAFF.